The following is a TCR beta chain sequence with its context. Healthy HIV-negative adults with no recent acute infections or vaccinations were recruited as donors. The data were produced by immunoSEQ multiplex PCR, yet TCRdb's version contains in-frame clones alone and is incomplete. The data contain hundreds of thousands of clones, around 70% of them singletons. These data come from a study of shared clonotypes between healthy human individuals. After removal of 2 bases from V and 3 bases from J, the junction contained 6 bases not matched to a gene. CDR1 and CDR2 (germline): MNHNS, SASEGT. The CDR3 loop spans 15 amino acids.

The sequence was collected from a man aged 30 to 45 in good health. The sequenced material came from memory CD4+ T cells sorted from blood. Noted subset: CD45RA-negative fraction. This sequence joins TRBV6-1 and TRBJ2-7; 8 positions agree with TRBD1. CDR3 amino acids: CASSERADRDYEQYF. CDR3 DNA: TGTGCCAGCAGTGAACGGGCGGACAGGGACTACGAGCAGTACTTC.